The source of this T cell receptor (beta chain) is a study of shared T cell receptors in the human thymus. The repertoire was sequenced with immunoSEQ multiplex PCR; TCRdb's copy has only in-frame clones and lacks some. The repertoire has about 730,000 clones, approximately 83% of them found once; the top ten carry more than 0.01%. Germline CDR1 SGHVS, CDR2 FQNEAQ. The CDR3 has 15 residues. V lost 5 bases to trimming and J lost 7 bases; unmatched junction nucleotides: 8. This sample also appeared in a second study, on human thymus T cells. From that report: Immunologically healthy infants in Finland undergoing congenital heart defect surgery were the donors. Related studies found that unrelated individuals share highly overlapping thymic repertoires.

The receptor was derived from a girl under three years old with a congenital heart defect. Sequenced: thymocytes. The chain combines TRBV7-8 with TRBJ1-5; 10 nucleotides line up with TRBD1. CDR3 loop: CASSPGGQGGQPQHF. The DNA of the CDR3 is TGTGCCAGCAGCCCAGGCGGACAGGGGGGGCAGCCCCAGCATTTT.